This entry lists 30 T cell receptor beta chains sequenced from one sample in a study of CD8 T cells in ankylosing spondylitis. A single record per CDR3 protein comes from TCRdb applying MiXCR to the 5' RACE reads. The sample includes a few hundred thousand distinct CDR3 sequences, 20% to 30% seen only once; the top ten take 0.61%. The source material was blood, either unsorted or a sorted T cell fraction (not recorded which). The receptors originated from a male donor with ankylosing spondylitis or in good health (not recorded which).

CDR3 amino acids: CASTRYGDNQPQHF. The DNA of the CDR3 is TGTGCCAGCACGAGGTACGGGGACAATCAGCCCCAGCATTTT. J is TRBJ1-5 and V is TRBV27, with D hard to call. CDR3 size: 14 residues. CDR1 and CDR2 from the germline V gene are MNHEY and SMNVEV (reference sequence). Trimming pared 7 bases from V and 3 bases from J, leaving 13 bases between.

This clonotype came up once. V gene TRBV3-1 combines with J gene TRBJ2-1, with D unresolved. Per the germline V gene, CDR1 is LGHDT and CDR2 is YNNKEL (reference sequence). Between the trimmed V and J ends, which lost 1 base and 10 bases, there was a span of 8 bases. The CDR3 loop spans 12 amino acids. CDR3 bases: TGTGCCAGCAGCCAAGGGTACGCCGAGCAGTTCTTC. This sequence encodes CASSQGYAEQFF.

V is TRBV20-1 and J is TRBJ2-3; 9 nucleotides agree with TRBD1. The junction had 11 bases not matched to a gene; V was cut back by 6 bases and J by 4 bases. This CDR3 region has 15 residues. Germline values: CDR1 DFQATT, CDR2 SNEGSKA (reference sequence). CDR3 coding DNA: TGCAGTGCCCAACCCCCGGGACAGGGATCAGATACGCAGTATTTT. Translated: CSAQPPGQGSDTQYF.

This chain uses TRBV6-1 with TRBJ1-5; D perhaps matches TRBD1 (5 bases). V was cut by 3 bases and J by 7 bases, with 10 bases left in between. The germline gives CDR1 MNHNS, CDR2 SASEGT. The CDR3 runs to 13 residues. The CDR3 DNA is TGTGCCAGCAGTGACGAAAGGGGACAGCCCCAGCATTTT. Translated, it gives CASSDERGQPQHF.

The chain employs TRBV3-1 and TRBJ2-5; D possibly corresponds to TRBD1 (5 bases). Trimming took off 4 bases at V and 4 bases at J, with 19 bases between the two ends. The CDR3 runs 16 residues. From germline, CDR1 is LGHDT and CDR2 YNNKEL (reference sequence). The CDR3 nucleotides are TGTGCCAGCAGCCGTTTCTCGGCAGGGCTAAGAGAGACCCAGTACTTC. Protein product: CASSRFSAGLRETQYF.

V usage is TRBV20-1 and J usage is TRBJ2-1, with D maybe TRBD2 (6 bases). Per the germline V gene, CDR1 is DFQATT and CDR2 is SNEGSKA (reference sequence). V was clipped by 6 bases and J by 8 bases, with 26 bases between them. The CDR3 covers 16 residues. CDR3 sequence reads: CSATQNTGVTNDEQFF. CDR3 DNA sequence: TGCAGTGCCACACAAAACACGGGGGTCACGAACGATGAGCAGTTCTTC.

Worth noting for this clonotype: A read error may account for a junction end that differs from germline. This sequence joins TRBV7-7 and TRBJ2-7, with no clear D. Germline values: CDR1 SSHAT, CDR2 FNYEAQ (reference sequence). The CDR3 length is 13 residues. In DNA, the CDR3 is TGTGCCAACAGCTTAAGATTGGGCTACGAGCAGTACTTC. It is translated as CANSLRLGYEQYF.

This clonotype was seen a handful of times. DNA for the CDR3: TGTGCCAGCAGCCCCGGGAGGGGGAGGGAAAAACTGTTTTTT. Amino acid sequence: CASSPGRGREKLFF. This sequence joins TRBV6-1 and TRBJ1-4, with D possibly matching TRBD1 (6 bases). The CDR3 extends over 14 amino acids. V shed 6 bases and J shed 8 bases, with 16 bases lying between them. The germline V gene encodes CDR1 MNHNS and CDR2 SASEGT.

This chain joins TRBV9 and TRBJ2-1, with a weak D call TRBD2 (5 bases). V lost 2 bases, J lost 9 bases, and 12 bases lay in between. The CDR3 runs to 13 residues. Germline V gene sequence: CDR1 SGDLS, CDR2 YYNGEE. CDR3 in DNA: TGTGCCAGCAGCGTCTTTCGGGAAGGTGAGCAGTTCTTC. Encoded protein: CASSVFREGEQFF.

This clonotype was recorded many times. The genes are TRBV29-1 and TRBJ2-3; 7 nucleotides line up with TRBD2. Looked up from germline, CDR1 is SQVTM and CDR2 is ANQGSEA. V shed 7 bases and J 5 bases; nucleotides not matched to a gene: 6. The CDR3 consists of 12 residues. The CDR3 DNA sequence: TGCAGCGGGGGAGGGATTGGAGATACGCAGTATTTT. Its translation: CSGGGIGDTQYF.

The CDR3 bases are TGCAGCGTTGATCTTCGGGGGATGCTCTACAATGAGCAGTTCTTC. Its translation is CSVDLRGMLYNEQFF. The chain has TRBV29-1 and TRBJ2-1; the D gene is possibly TRBD2 (6 bases). The V end lost 3 bases, the J end lost 3 bases, and 15 bases lay between the germline ends. Per the germline V gene, CDR1 is SQVTM and CDR2 is ANQGSEA. CDR3 length: 15 residues.

This clonotype was recorded at least ten times. J is TRBJ2-3 and V is TRBV20-1; TRBD2 agrees at 16 bases. With V trimmed by 5 bases and J by 1 base, 3 bases remained unmatched. CDR1 is DFQATT, CDR2 SNEGSKA, per germline (reference sequence). The CDR3 is 16 residues long. The CDR3 is CSAGGTSGGGTDTQYF. DNA of the CDR3: TGCAGTGCTGGAGGGACTAGCGGGGGGGGCACAGATACGCAGTATTTT.

This clonotype was seen ten or more times. The rearrangement joins TRBV20-1 to TRBJ2-5; 8 bases match TRBD2. The germline CDR1 and CDR2 sequences are DFQATT and SNEGSKA (reference sequence). The V segment lost 3 bases and the J segment 0 bases; nucleotides outside the gene matches: 9. The CDR3 contains 16 residues. This CDR3 is CSASGVAGQYQETQYF. The CDR3 nucleotides read TGCAGTGCTAGTGGCGTAGCGGGGCAGTACCAAGAGACCCAGTACTTC.

This clonotype was picked up many times. The V call is TRBV20-1, the J call TRBJ2-1, with 9 bases aligning to TRBD1. The germline CDR1 and CDR2 sequences are DFQATT and SNEGSKA (reference sequence). This CDR3 has 14 residues. J gave up 7 bases and V 4 bases, and 8 bases lay outside the gene matches. The CDR3 DNA sequence: TGCAGTGCTACAACAGGGGGCTTATGGAATGAGCAGTTCTTC. It specifies CSATTGGLWNEQFF.

This clonotype was observed at least ten times. The V gene is TRBV5-1, the J gene TRBJ2-1, with D tentatively TRBD1 or TRBD2 (6 bases each). The CDR3 consists of 15 residues. The V end was cut by 1 base, the J end by 5 bases, with 13 bases between. The germline CDR1 and CDR2 sequences are SGHRS and YFSETQ. Here the CDR3 reads CASSLWGAQHNEQFF. CDR3 DNA sequence: TGCGCCAGCAGCTTGTGGGGGGCTCAACACAATGAGCAGTTCTTC.

The V call is TRBV3-1, the J call TRBJ2-5, with a weak D call TRBD2 (5 bases). The CDR3 has 12 residues. Germline V lookup: CDR1 LGHDT, CDR2 YNNKEL (reference sequence). V lost 0 bases to trimming and J lost 9 bases, with 8 bases between them. As DNA, the CDR3 is TGTGCCAGCAGCCAAGATACCGGGGCCCAGTACTTC. It is translated as CASSQDTGAQYF.

The chain couples TRBV2 to TRBJ2-5; the D is unclear. Per the germline V gene, CDR1 is SNHLY and CDR2 is FYNNEI. The V end was cut by 6 bases, the J end by 2 bases, with 7 bases between. The CDR3 length is 12 residues. The DNA for the CDR3 is TGTGCCAGCAGAGCCAGTCAAGAGACCCAGTACTTC. Amino acids: CASRASQETQYF.

This clonotype was seen once. The chain uses TRBV28 and TRBJ2-1; D is uncertain. This CDR3 is built from 14 residues. Trimming shortened V by 10 bases and J by 0 bases, and 13 bases separated the two germline ends. The germline CDR1 and CDR2 sequences are MDHEN and SYDVKM. The CDR3, as DNA: TGTGCCACCCTCCGACCTGGCTCCTACAATGAGCAGTTCTTC. Protein product: CATLRPGSYNEQFF.

A few counts support this clonotype. This chain uses TRBV5-8 with TRBJ1-5; unclear D gene. The CDR3 covers 12 residues. Trimming left V 4 bases short and J 9 bases short, with 11 bases between. Germline CDR1 reads SGHTS; CDR2 reads YDEGEE. The CDR3, as DNA: TGTGCCAGCAGCACCGGAGGGCGGCCCCAGCATTTT. Translation: CASSTGGRPQHF.

The rearrangement joins TRBV29-1 to TRBJ2-1; tentatively, D is TRBD1 or TRBD2 (5 bases each). The V gene's germline CDR1 is SQVTM and CDR2 ANQGSEA. The germline V and J ends were trimmed by 4 bases and 0 bases, with 16 bases remaining between them. The length of the CDR3 is 16 residues. CDR3 in amino acids: CSVAWDEIGSYNEQFF. The CDR3 coding sequence is TGCAGCGTTGCTTGGGACGAAATAGGCTCCTACAATGAGCAGTTCTTC.

There are many counts of this clonotype. V usage is TRBV20-1 and J usage is TRBJ2-7, with D possibly TRBD1 on 5 matching bases. Trimming removed 6 bases from V and 2 bases from J, with 14 bases in between. Looked up from germline, CDR1 is DFQATT and CDR2 is SNEGSKA (reference sequence). The CDR3 consists of 13 residues. CDR3 in amino acids: CSAPRTPPYEQYF. The CDR3 region has the DNA TGCAGTGCACCTCGGACACCACCCTACGAGCAGTACTTC.

This clonotype was observed at least ten times. The chain recombines TRBV12-3 or TRBV12-4 with TRBJ2-1; possibly TRBD1 for D (5 bases). Trimming shortened V by 2 bases and J by 7 bases, and 6 bases separated the two germline ends. The CDR3 totals 12 residues. As DNA, the CDR3 is TGTGCCAGCAGTTTAAAGGGGAATGAGCAGTTCTTC. Translation: CASSLKGNEQFF.

This clonotype was seen many times. This chain uses TRBV6-5 with TRBJ1-1, with TRBD1 matching 7 bases. V dropped 1 base and J dropped 0; count of bases not matched to a gene: 2. The CDR3 runs to 15 residues. CDR1 and CDR2 from the germline V gene are MNHEY and SVGAGI. The CDR3 DNA is TGTGCCAGCAGTTACTACGGGACAGTGAACACTGAAGCTTTCTTT. Its protein product is CASSYYGTVNTEAFF.

The chain is built from TRBV10-3 and TRBJ2-2; D gene ambiguous. V gave up 2 bases and J gave up 0 bases, with 10 bases separating them. The CDR3 runs to 16 residues. Germline V gene data show CDR1 as ENHRY and CDR2 as SYGVKD. In nucleotides, the CDR3 is TGTGCCATCAGTGAGCTCGGACGGACGAACACCGGGGAGCTGTTTTTT. Translating it yields CAISELGRTNTGELFF.

In its sample, this clonotype was seen a few times. This chain connects TRBV20-1 to TRBJ2-2, with TRBD1 matching over 8 bases. With V trimmed by 5 bases and J by 3 bases, 5 bases remained unmatched. The CDR3 spans 14 residues. Looked up from germline, CDR1 is DFQATT and CDR2 is SNEGSKA (reference sequence). The CDR3: CSAPRQGHTGELFF. CDR3 coding DNA: TGCAGTGCTCCTAGACAGGGGCACACCGGGGAGCTGTTTTTT.

The V and J genes are TRBV20-1 and TRBJ2-3; TRBD2 matches 8 bases. Germline-derived CDR1 and CDR2 are DFQATT and SNEGSKA (reference sequence). Losses at the gene ends were 3 bases for V and 2 bases for J; bases not matched to a gene: 7. CDR3 length: 15 amino acids. For the CDR3, the DNA is TGCAGTGCTAGTAGAGGTAGCGGGGCCACAGATACGCAGTATTTT. Translating it yields CSASRGSGATDTQYF.

This sequence joins TRBV20-1 and TRBJ2-5; D is perhaps TRBD1 (5 bases). Trimming stripped 1 base from V and 5 bases from J, with 14 bases between. Germline CDR1 and CDR2: DFQATT and SNEGSKA (reference sequence). This CDR3 is built from 14 residues. In DNA, the CDR3 is TGCAGTGCTAGAGGGTTTCAGGGAATCGAGACCCAGTACTTC. This codes for CSARGFQGIETQYF.

V usage is TRBV20-1 and J usage is TRBJ2-3, with D tentatively TRBD2 (5 bases). Germline CDR1 DFQATT, CDR2 SNEGSKA (reference sequence). V lost 8 bases and J lost 1, with 16 bases in between. This CDR3 has 14 residues. The CDR3 sequence: CSPGELRGTDTQYF. CDR3 DNA sequence: TGCAGTCCCGGGGAGCTTAGGGGCACAGATACGCAGTATTTT.

The chain is built from TRBV20-1 and TRBJ2-7; TRBD1 matches 10 bases. Unmatched junction bases numbered 7, after V lost 3 bases and J lost 5 bases. CDR1 and CDR2 from the germline V gene are DFQATT and SNEGSKA (reference sequence). The CDR3 extends over 14 amino acids. The CDR3 region is CSASRQGARDEQYF. CDR3 coding DNA: TGCAGTGCTAGTCGACAGGGGGCGCGAGACGAGCAGTACTTC.

The sample holds many counts of this clonotype. The V and J genes are TRBV4-1 and TRBJ2-3; D may be TRBD1 (5 bases). This CDR3 spans 15 amino acids. CDR1 is MGHRA and CDR2 is YSYEKL in the germline V gene. Trimming shortened V by 3 bases and J by 2 bases, and 12 bases separated the two germline ends. The CDR3 loop is CASSQVGRATDTQYF. The CDR3 DNA follows: TGCGCCAGCAGCCAGGTGGGCAGGGCCACAGATACGCAGTATTTT.